This T cell receptor (beta chain) was recovered during a study of OX40 agonist ivuxolimab in advanced cancers. This CDR3 contains 15 residues. Germline CDR1 reads SEHNR; CDR2 reads FQNEAQ (reference sequence). Germline trimming cut 1 base from V and 6 bases from J; bases unmatched to any gene: 2. Sequencing used immunoSEQ multiplex PCR; TCRdb keeps in-frame clones, though not all of them. Among tens of thousands of clones listed, about 85% were seen once. As to this clone: Antigen unknown.

Collection of blood occurred at baseline, at cycle 4 day 1, and at cycle 7 day 1. Regarding the study as a whole: CD8+ T cells averaged more expanded clones than CD4+. Part of the nonresponder group also had normalized T-cell clonal expansion that was low.

The origin of this receptor is an adult with an advanced solid tumor such as melanoma, head and neck, liver or kidney cancer. This specimen was CD4+ or CD8+ T cells sorted from blood, taken in a trial of the OX40 agonist ivuxolimab. The chain combines TRBV7-9 with TRBJ2-1, with 11 positions matching TRBD1. CDR3 amino acids: CASSLEGQGVNEQFF. In nucleotides, the CDR3 is TGTGCCAGCAGCTTAGAGGGACAGGGGGTCAATGAGCAGTTCTTC.